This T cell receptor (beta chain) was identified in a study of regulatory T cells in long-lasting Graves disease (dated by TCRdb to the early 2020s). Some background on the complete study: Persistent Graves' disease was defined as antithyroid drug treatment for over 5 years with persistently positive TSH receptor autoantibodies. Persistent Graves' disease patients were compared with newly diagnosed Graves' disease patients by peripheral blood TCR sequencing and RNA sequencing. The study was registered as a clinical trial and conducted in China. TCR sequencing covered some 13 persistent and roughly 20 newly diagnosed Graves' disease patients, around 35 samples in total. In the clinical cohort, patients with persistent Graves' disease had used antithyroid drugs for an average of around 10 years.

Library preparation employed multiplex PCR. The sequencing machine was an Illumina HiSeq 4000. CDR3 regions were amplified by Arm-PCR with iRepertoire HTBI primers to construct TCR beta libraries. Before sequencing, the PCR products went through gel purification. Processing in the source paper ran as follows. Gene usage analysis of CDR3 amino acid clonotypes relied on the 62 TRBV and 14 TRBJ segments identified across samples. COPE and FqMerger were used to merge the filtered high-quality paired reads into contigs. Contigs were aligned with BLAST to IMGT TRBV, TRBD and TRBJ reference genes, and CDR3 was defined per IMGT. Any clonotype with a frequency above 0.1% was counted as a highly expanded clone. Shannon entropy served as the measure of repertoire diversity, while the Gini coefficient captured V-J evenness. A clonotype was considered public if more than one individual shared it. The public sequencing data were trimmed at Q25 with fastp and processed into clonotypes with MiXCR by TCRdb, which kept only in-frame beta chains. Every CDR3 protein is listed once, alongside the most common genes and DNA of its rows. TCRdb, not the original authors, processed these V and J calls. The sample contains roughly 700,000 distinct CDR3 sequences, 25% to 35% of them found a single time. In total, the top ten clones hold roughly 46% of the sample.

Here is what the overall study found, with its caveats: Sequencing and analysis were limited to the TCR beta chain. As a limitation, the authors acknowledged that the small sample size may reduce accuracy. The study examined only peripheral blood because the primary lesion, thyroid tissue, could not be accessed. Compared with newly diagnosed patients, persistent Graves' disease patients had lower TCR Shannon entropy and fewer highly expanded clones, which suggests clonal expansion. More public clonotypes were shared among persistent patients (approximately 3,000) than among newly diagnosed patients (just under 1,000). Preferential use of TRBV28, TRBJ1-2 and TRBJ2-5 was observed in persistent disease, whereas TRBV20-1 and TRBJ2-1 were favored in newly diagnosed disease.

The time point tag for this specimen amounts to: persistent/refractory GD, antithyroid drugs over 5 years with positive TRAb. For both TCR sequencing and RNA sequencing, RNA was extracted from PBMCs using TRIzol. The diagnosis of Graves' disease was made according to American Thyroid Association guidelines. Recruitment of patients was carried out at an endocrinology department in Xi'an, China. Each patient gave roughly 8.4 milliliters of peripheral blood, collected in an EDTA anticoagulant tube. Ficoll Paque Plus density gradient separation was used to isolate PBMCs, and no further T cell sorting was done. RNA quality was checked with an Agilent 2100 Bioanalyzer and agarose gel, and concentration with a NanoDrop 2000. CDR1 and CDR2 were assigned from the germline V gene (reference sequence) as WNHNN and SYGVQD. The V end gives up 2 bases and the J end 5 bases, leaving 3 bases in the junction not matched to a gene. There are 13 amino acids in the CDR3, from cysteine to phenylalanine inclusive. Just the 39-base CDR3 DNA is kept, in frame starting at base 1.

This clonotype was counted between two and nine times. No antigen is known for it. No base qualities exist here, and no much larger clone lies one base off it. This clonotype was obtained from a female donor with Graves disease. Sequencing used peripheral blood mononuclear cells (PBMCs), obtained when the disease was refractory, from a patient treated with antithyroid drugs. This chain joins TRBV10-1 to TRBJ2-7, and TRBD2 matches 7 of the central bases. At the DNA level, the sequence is TGCGCCAGCAGTGAGGGGGGGGAGGACGAGCAGTACTTC. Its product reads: CASSEGGEDEQYF.